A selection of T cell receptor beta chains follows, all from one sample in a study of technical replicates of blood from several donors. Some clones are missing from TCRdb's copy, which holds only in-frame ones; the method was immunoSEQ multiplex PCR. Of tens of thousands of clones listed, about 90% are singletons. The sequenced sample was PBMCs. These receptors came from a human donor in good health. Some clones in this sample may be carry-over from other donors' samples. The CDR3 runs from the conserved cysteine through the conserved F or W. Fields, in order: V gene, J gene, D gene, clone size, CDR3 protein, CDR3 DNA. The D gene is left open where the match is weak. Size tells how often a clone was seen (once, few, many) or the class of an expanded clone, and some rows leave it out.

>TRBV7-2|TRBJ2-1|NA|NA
CASSLGAGQSYNEQFF
TGTGCCAGCAGCTTGGGTGCGGGACAGTCCTACAATGAGCAGTTCTTC
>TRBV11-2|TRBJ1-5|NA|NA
CASSLEGVDINQPQHF
TGTGCCAGCAGCTTAGAGGGAGTAGATATCAATCAGCCCCAGCATTTT
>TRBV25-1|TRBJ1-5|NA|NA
CASSGTSGGNQPQHF
TGTGCCAGCAGTGGAACGTCGGGAGGCAATCAGCCCCAGCATTTT
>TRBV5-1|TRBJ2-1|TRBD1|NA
CASSWLTGEGNEQFF
TGCGCCAGCAGCTGGCTGACAGGGGAAGGGAATGAGCAGTTCTTC
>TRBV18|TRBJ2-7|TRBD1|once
CASSETGDEQYF
TGTGCCAGCTCAGAGACAGGGGACGAGCAGTACTTC
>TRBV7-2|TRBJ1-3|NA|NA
CASSLGQPSSGNTIYF
TGTGCCAGCAGCTTAGGACAACCGAGCTCTGGAAACACCATATATTTT
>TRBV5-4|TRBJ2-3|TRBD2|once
CASSPGGGGADTQYF
TGTGCCAGCAGCCCTGGGGGCGGGGGGGCAGATACGCAGTATTTT
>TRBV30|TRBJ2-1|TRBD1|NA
CAWARDRVLDEQFF
TGTGCCTGGGCGCGGGACAGGGTTTTGGATGAGCAGTTCTTC
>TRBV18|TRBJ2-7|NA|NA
CASSPMDSSYEQYF
TGTGCCAGCTCACCGATGGACAGCTCCTACGAGCAGTACTTC
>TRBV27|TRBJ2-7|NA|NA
CASSPEISYEQYF
TGTGCCAGCAGTCCAGAAATATCCTACGAGCAGTACTTC
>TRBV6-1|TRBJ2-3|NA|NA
CASSDGTSTDTQYF
TGTGCCAGCAGTGACGGGACTAGCACAGATACGCAGTATTTT
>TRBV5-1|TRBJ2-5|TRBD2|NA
CASSLPGLAGGGPETQYF
TGCGCCAGCAGCTTACCGGGACTAGCGGGCGGGGGCCCGGAGACCCAGTACTTC
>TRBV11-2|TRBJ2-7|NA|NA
CASSPLIYEQYF
TGTGCCAGCAGCCCACTAATTTACGAGCAGTACTTC
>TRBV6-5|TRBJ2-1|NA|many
CASSQGDSSYNEQFF
TGTGCCAGCAGCCAAGGGGATAGCTCCTACAATGAGCAGTTCTTC
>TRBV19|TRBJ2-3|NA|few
CASSSWQVSTDTQYF
TGTGCCAGTAGTTCGTGGCAGGTCAGCACAGATACGCAGTATTTT
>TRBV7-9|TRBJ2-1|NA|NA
CASSYTPIKRAYNEQFF
TGTGCCAGCAGCTACACCCCGATCAAGCGGGCCTACAATGAGCAGTTCTTC
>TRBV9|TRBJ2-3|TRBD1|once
CASRGTGGTDTQYF
TGTGCCAGCCGAGGAACAGGGGGAACAGATACGCAGTATTTT